One sample yielded the 2 T cell receptor beta chains listed below, sequenced in a study of shared clonotypes between healthy human individuals (dated by TCRdb to 2018 to 2021). CD8 naive samples were CD45RO-negative cells positively selected for CCR7, giving a CD45RA+CCR7+ population that excluded TemRA cells. The library was made by the immunoSEQ multiplex PCR assay. TCRdb stores this immuneACCESS table with in-frame sequences only. Part of the clones is absent; in the studies checked, under half of the shortfall reflects unresolved V genes, and no reason is known for the rest. Present in this sample are 2 million or so clones, just under 95% of which were seen just once. The ten largest clones represent 0.9% to 1.4% of the sample. Sequenced input: naive CD8+ T cells sorted from blood. The cell subset or site label here, explained by the study, means: CD45RA+CCR7+. These receptors were taken from a man in his late teens or twenties in good health.

The chain recombines TRBV5-1 with TRBJ2-7; tentatively, D is TRBD1 (6 bases). Germline loops: CDR1 SGHRS, CDR2 YFSETQ. The ends were cut back, 0 bases at V and 7 bases at J, with 11 bases in the middle. The CDR3 runs 13 residues. This chain's CDR3 is CASSLGGGREQYF. The CDR3 bases are TGCGCCAGCAGCTTGGGAGGGGGTCGAGAGCAGTACTTC.

This chain uses TRBV2 with TRBJ1-5; 9 nucleotides match TRBD1. The V segment lost 4 bases and the J segment 6 bases; nucleotides outside the gene matches: 1. The CDR3 length is 13 residues. The V gene's germline CDR1 is SNHLY and CDR2 FYNNEI. CDR3 sequence reads: CASSGGQGQPQHF. CDR3 sequence (DNA): TGTGCCAGCAGTGGGGGACAGGGTCAGCCCCAGCATTTT. Using reference TRBV2 and TRBJ1-5 for the parts outside the CDR3, the full variable domain is EPEVTQTPSHQVTQMGQEVILRCVPISNHLYFYWYRQILGQKVEFLVSFYNNEISEKSEIFDDQFSVERPDGSNFTLKIRSTKLEDSAMYFCASSGGQGQPQHFGDGTRLSIL.